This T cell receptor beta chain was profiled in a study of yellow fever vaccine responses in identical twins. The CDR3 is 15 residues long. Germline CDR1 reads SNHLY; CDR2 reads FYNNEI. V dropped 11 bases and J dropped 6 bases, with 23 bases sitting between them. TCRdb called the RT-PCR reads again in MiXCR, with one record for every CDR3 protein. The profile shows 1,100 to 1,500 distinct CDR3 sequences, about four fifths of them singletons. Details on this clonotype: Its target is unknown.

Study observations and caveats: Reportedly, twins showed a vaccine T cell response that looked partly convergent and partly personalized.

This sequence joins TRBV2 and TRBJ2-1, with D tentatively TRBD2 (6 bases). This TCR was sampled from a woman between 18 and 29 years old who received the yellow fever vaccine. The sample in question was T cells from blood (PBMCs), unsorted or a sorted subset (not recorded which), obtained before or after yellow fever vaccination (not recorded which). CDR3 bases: TGTGCCGTCCCCGGGGGAAGGATAGGCGGCAATGAGCAGTTCTTC. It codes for CAVPGGRIGGNEQFF.